Listed below are T cell receptor beta chains from one sample, sequenced in a study of T cell responses to AZD1222 COVID-19 vaccine. Measured with immunoSEQ multiplex PCR; TCRdb has only the in-frame clones, and not every one. The table records 25,000 to 30,000 clones, approximately 90% of them present only once. Sequences were derived from peripheral blood, sampled 28 days after the second AZD1222 dose. The receptors shown here come from an adult who received the AZD1222 COVID-19 vaccine. Both conserved end residues are part of each CDR3. The D gene is left open where the match is weak. Some rows mark clone size as missing; the rest say once, few, many or name a class of expanded clone.

TRBJ2-1	TRBV5-1	TRBD2	NA	TGCGCCAGCAGCAGATACGGGACTAGCGACTACAATGAGCAGTTCTTC	CASSRYGTSDYNEQFF
TRBJ2-1	TRBV28	TRBD2	NA	TGTGCCAGCTTAGCTAGCGGGAGGGCCTATGAGCAGTTCTTC	CASLASGRAYEQFF
TRBJ1-1	TRBV5-5	NA	NA	TGTGCCAGCAGCTTGAGGAACGGGAACACTGAAGCTTTCTTT	CASSLRNGNTEAFF
TRBJ2-3	TRBV27	TRBD1	NA	TGTGCCGGCACCCCGTCCGAGGGACAGTCTCTTAGAAGGGGACCGACAGATACGCAGTATTTT	CAGTPSEGQSLRRGPTDTQYF
TRBJ2-3	TRBV3-1/TRBV3-2	NA	NA	TGTGCCAGCAGCCAAGCGGCTAGCTCTGATACGCAGTATTTT	CASSQAASSDTQYF
TRBJ1-6	TRBV13	NA	medium-sized	TGTGCCAGCAGCTCCAACCGGGTTAATTCACCCCTCCACTTT	CASSSNRVNSPLHF
TRBJ1-1	TRBV5-1	TRBD1	NA	TGCGCCAGCAGCCGACAGGGACAACCCAACACTGAAGCTTTCTTT	CASSRQGQPNTEAFF
TRBJ1-1	TRBV11-2	NA	NA	TGTGCCAGCAGCGGGGGGAAGACTGAAGCTTTCTTT	CASSGGKTEAFF
TRBJ2-5	TRBV2	TRBD1	NA	TGTGCCAGCAGTGGTTGGACAGGGCTGGAGACCCAGTACTTC	CASSGWTGLETQYF
TRBJ1-1	TRBV13	NA	NA	TGTGCCAGCAGCTTATTCGGCAGGGTGTCAAGAGATGGCACTGAAGCTTTCTTT	CASSLFGRVSRDGTEAFF